This T cell receptor (beta chain) came from a study of T cells after yellow fever vaccination. Looking at the study overall: Low-cell-number fractions were prepared with SMART-Seq v4 Ultra Low Input. Overall study findings and caveats: Clonotypes shared by both compartments, CD4 and CD8, made up a small share.

The CDR3 is made up of 15 amino acids. Per the germline V gene, CDR1 is LNHDA and CDR2 is SQIVND (reference sequence). V was trimmed by 4 bases and J by 0 bases, leaving 11 bases between them. A 5'RACE template-switching step, the method used to make TCR cDNA, added a universal primer site and UMIs. TCRdb passed the 5' RACE reads through MiXCR, listing each CDR3 protein once. The data show some 500,000 distinct CDR3 sequences, with approximately 13% seen just once and more than 12% held by the top ten. Points on this clonotype: Antigen unknown.

The chain couples TRBV19 to TRBJ2-3; a weak D match, TRBD1 (6 bases). The TCR comes from a young man who received the YFV17D yellow fever vaccine. The specimen was PBMCs, collected on the day of the yellow fever booster vaccination. CDR3 region: CASSTGTLSTDTQYF. The CDR3 DNA is TGTGCCAGTAGTACTGGGACACTTAGCACAGATACGCAGTATTTT.